The 25 T cell receptor beta chains given below trace back to one sample, sequenced in a study of blood T cell repertoires in COVID-19. Clones were read by immunoSEQ multiplex PCR, and TCRdb kept only the in-frame ones, dropping some. Of about 150,000 clones listed, roughly four fifths are singletons. Material for sequencing was peripheral blood. The receptors here all came from a human donor with acute or convalescent COVID-19. The donor label of this sample is uncertain.

J is TRBJ1-6 and V is TRBV2, with a tentative D call TRBD1 (5 bases). The germline gives CDR1 SNHLY, CDR2 FYNNEI. This CDR3 comprises 14 residues. The ends were cut back, 2 bases at V and 7 bases at J, with 9 bases in the middle. The chain's CDR3 is CASSEWEGNSPLHF. The CDR3 region has the DNA TGTGCCAGCAGTGAATGGGAGGGGAATTCACCCCTCCACTTT.

The chain is built from TRBV10-3 and TRBJ2-2; 9 bases agree with TRBD2. The CDR3 extends over 17 amino acids. From germline, CDR1 is ENHRY and CDR2 SYGVKD. The V segment lost 2 bases and the J segment 3 bases; nucleotides outside the gene matches: 7. The CDR3 reads CAISERASGTHTGELFF. CDR3 nucleotide sequence: TGTGCCATCAGTGAGCGGGCTAGCGGGACGCACACCGGGGAGCTGTTTTTT.

J is TRBJ2-4 and V is TRBV18; D remains ambiguous. The CDR3 has 15 amino acids. The V end was cut by 0 bases, the J end by 0 bases, with 6 bases between. Germline values: CDR1 KGHSH, CDR2 LQKENI. DNA of the CDR3: TGTGCCAGCTCACCACCGGCAGGAGCCAAAAACATTCAGTACTTC. This gives the protein CASSPPAGAKNIQYF.

CDR3 residues: CARSDRGINTNTEAFF. The DNA for the CDR3 is TGTGCCAGAAGCGACAGGGGGATCAATACGAACACTGAAGCTTTCTTT. The chain has TRBV5-3 and TRBJ1-1; 9 nucleotides line up with TRBD1. TRBV5-3 is sorted into the ORF group, with uncertain function. With 4 bases clipped from V and 1 base from J, the junction kept 8 bases outside the gene matches. The CDR3 runs to 16 residues.

V gene TRBV2 combines with J gene TRBJ2-3; D possibly corresponds to TRBD1 (5 bases). The ends were cut back, 2 bases at V and 2 bases at J, with 14 bases in the middle. Germline loops: CDR1 SNHLY, CDR2 FYNNEI. The CDR3 totals 16 residues. This chain's CDR3 is CASSEQGASITDTQYF. CDR3 sequence (DNA): TGTGCCAGCAGTGAACAAGGGGCCTCGATCACAGATACGCAGTATTTT.

The V gene is TRBV6-6, the J gene TRBJ2-3, with 10 positions matching TRBD2. Trimming at V came to 4 bases and at J to 8 bases, leaving 9 bases not matched to a gene. The CDR3 is 15 amino acids. Per the germline V gene, CDR1 is MNHNY and CDR2 is SVGAGI (reference sequence). The DNA for the CDR3 is TGTGCCAGCAGTTTGAGCGGGGGGGCCGGGGGTACGCAGTATTTT. This translates into CASSLSGGAGGTQYF.

The chain is built from TRBV7-2 and TRBJ2-7; 16 bases align to TRBD2. Germline V CDR1 and CDR2: SGHTA, FQGNSA. Losses at the gene ends were 5 bases for V and 3 bases for J; bases not matched to a gene: 7. The CDR3 loop spans 17 amino acids. The CDR3 here is CASSPGLAGGFGYEQYF. Written as DNA, the CDR3 is TGTGCCAGCAGCCCGGGACTAGCGGGGGGGTTTGGCTACGAGCAGTACTTC.

This clone was detected ten times or more. The chain is built from TRBV12-3 or TRBV12-4 and TRBJ2-1, with D perhaps TRBD2 (7 bases). This CDR3 contains 12 residues. The ends were cut back, 6 bases at V and 7 bases at J, with 10 bases in the middle. CDR3 DNA: TGTGCCAGCAGAGGGGGGGGAAATGAGCAGTTCTTC. Its protein is CASRGGGNEQFF.

This chain joins TRBV5-4 and TRBJ2-5, with a tentative D call TRBD1 (6 bases). Trimming cost V 4 bases and J 0 bases, with 13 bases left between them. This CDR3 spans 15 amino acids. Per the germline V gene, CDR1 is SGHNT and CDR2 is YYREEE (reference sequence). CDR3 in amino acids: CASSRGGHNQETQYF. CDR3 DNA: TGTGCCAGCAGCAGAGGGGGACACAACCAAGAGACCCAGTACTTC.

The genes are TRBV7-3 and TRBJ1-2; D perhaps matches TRBD1 (6 bases). CDR3 length: 13 amino acids. V was clipped by 5 bases and J by 2 bases, with 9 bases between them. In germline, CDR1 is SGHTA, CDR2 FQGTGA. The CDR3 nucleotides are TGTGCCAGCAGCCGACAGGAGAACTATGGCTACACCTTC. Translated: CASSRQENYGYTF.

This rearrangement joins TRBV18 to TRBJ1-2, with 7 bases matching TRBD1. The CDR3 loop spans 15 amino acids. Germline V gene sequence: CDR1 KGHSH, CDR2 LQKENI. V dropped 3 bases and J dropped 3; count of bases not matched to a gene: 7. The DNA for the CDR3 is TGTGCCAGCTCACCCCGACAGGGCTACTACTATGGCTACACCTTC. It specifies CASSPRQGYYYGYTF.

J is TRBJ2-7 and V is TRBV6-2 or TRBV6-3; unclear D gene. Germline V gene sequence: CDR1 MNHEY, CDR2 SVGEGT. V was pared by 4 bases and J by 2 bases, with 15 bases between. CDR3 length equals 15 residues. CDR3 sequence: CASSSTSLGTYEQYF. The DNA for the CDR3 is TGTGCCAGCAGTTCCACCTCTTTGGGCACCTACGAGCAGTACTTC.

This chain links TRBV7-2 with TRBJ2-1; D gene ambiguous. V lost 0 bases and J lost 3, with 12 bases in between. The germline V gene has CDR1 SGHTA and CDR2 FQGNSA. The CDR3 is 16 amino acids. CDR3 protein: CASSLAHTQNYNEQFF. CDR3 nucleotide sequence: TGTGCCAGCAGCTTAGCGCACACCCAGAACTACAATGAGCAGTTCTTC.

The chain links TRBV11-3 to TRBJ1-5; D is uncertain. The CDR3 totals 10 residues. Looked up from germline, CDR1 is SGHNT and CDR2 is YENEEA. V lost 8 bases, J lost 14 bases, and 13 bases lay in between. CDR3 DNA: TGTGCCAGCGCCGGCGGTTTGAAGCATTTT. Translating it yields CASAGGLKHF.

The chain's CDR3 is CASSLAQDQPQHF. The CDR3 DNA is TGTGCCAGCAGCTTAGCGCAGGATCAGCCCCAGCATTTT. The rearrangement links TRBV7-6 to TRBJ1-5, with no clear D. The V end was cut by 0 bases, the J end by 5 bases, with 5 bases between. The germline CDR1 and CDR2 sequences are SGHVS and FNYEAQ. This CDR3 comprises 13 residues.

The chain employs TRBV11-2 and TRBJ2-5; maybe TRBD1 (5 bases). CDR1 is SGHAT, CDR2 FQNNGV, per germline. The length of the CDR3 is 15 residues. V was pared by 3 bases and J by 2 bases, with 13 bases between. CDR3 sequence: CASSFSLGPQETQYF. In nucleotides, the CDR3 is TGTGCCAGCAGCTTCTCCCTGGGGCCACAAGAGACCCAGTACTTC. Looking up the rest from reference TRBV11-2 and TRBJ2-5 gives the full variable domain: EAGVAQSPRYKIIEKRQSVAFWCNPISGHATLYWYQQILGQGPKLLIQFQNNGVVDDSQLPKDRFSAERLKGVDSTLKIQPAKLEDSAVYLCASSFSLGPQETQYFGPGTRLLVL.

The V call is TRBV11-2, the J call TRBJ2-7; 9 bases match TRBD1. The germline V gene encodes CDR1 SGHAT and CDR2 FQNNGV. Trimming cost V 1 base and J 5 bases; bases outside gene matches: 9. The CDR3 is made up of 16 amino acids. The CDR3 reads CASSLVGTGSVNEQYF. The CDR3 coding sequence is TGTGCCAGCAGCTTAGTTGGGACAGGGTCCGTAAACGAGCAGTACTTC.

The chain links TRBV7-6 to TRBJ2-7; 8 nucleotides line up with TRBD1. Germline V gene lookup returns CDR1 SGHVS and CDR2 FNYEAQ. The CDR3 spans 12 residues. V trimming: 5 bases; J trimming: 5 bases; junction bases outside the gene matches: 2. The CDR3 reads CASSPTGDEQYF. In DNA form, the CDR3 reads TGTGCCAGCAGCCCGACAGGGGACGAGCAGTACTTC.

This clone appeared a few times. V is TRBV30 and J is TRBJ1-1; unclear D gene. V was pared by 4 bases and J by 6 bases, with 15 bases between. In germline, CDR1 is GTSNPN, CDR2 SVGIG (reference sequence). The CDR3 covers 13 residues. The CDR3 sequence: CAWNRALKSEAFF. CDR3 bases: TGTGCCTGGAATCGAGCCCTGAAATCTGAAGCTTTCTTT.

A single count supports this clone. V and J are TRBV27 and TRBJ2-3, with D maybe TRBD2 (6 bases). The CDR3 is made up of 13 amino acids. Germline V gene sequence: CDR1 MNHEY, CDR2 SMNVEV (reference sequence). The V gene lost 3 bases and the J gene lost 3 bases, with 7 bases spanning the gap. The CDR3 DNA follows: TGTGCCAGCAGTTTTGGGGGGACAGATACGCAGTATTTT. As protein: CASSFGGTDTQYF.

This clone was counted a single time. The chain is built from TRBV4-3 and TRBJ1-1; TRBD1 matches 7 bases. V shed 4 bases, J shed 7 bases, and the junction held 3 bases outside the gene matches. Germline V gene lookup returns CDR1 LGHNA and CDR2 YSLEER. The CDR3 has 12 amino acids. For the CDR3, the DNA is TGCGCCAGCAGCCTAAACAGGGGTGAAGCTTTCTTT. Translating gives CASSLNRGEAFF.

The CDR3 DNA reads TGTGCCAGTACACCACTAGCGGGGGGCACAGATACGCAGTATTTT. Protein: CASTPLAGGTDTQYF. The chain is built from TRBV19 and TRBJ2-3; 11 bases agree with TRBD2. V dropped 7 bases and J dropped 1; count of bases not matched to a gene: 4. The CDR3 has 15 amino acids. CDR1 is LNHDA and CDR2 is SQIVND in the germline V gene (reference sequence). The full variable domain, rest sourced from reference TRBV19 and TRBJ2-3, is DGGITQSPKYLFRKEGQNVTLSCEQNLNHDAMYWYRQDPGQGLRLIYYSQIVNDFQKGDIAEGYSVSREKKESFPLTVTSAQKNPTAFYLCASTPLAGGTDTQYFGPGTRLTVL.

This chain uses TRBV16 with TRBJ1-5; TRBD1 is a possible D gene (5 bases). CDR3 size: 16 residues. Trimming left V 0 bases short and J 1 base short, with 10 bases between. Germline lookup yields CDR1 KGHSY and CDR2 FQNENV. The CDR3 DNA reads as TGTGCCAGCAGCCAATCGTGGACATTCAGCAATCAGCCCCAGCATTTT. It codes for CASSQSWTFSNQPQHF.

V usage is TRBV6-1 and J usage is TRBJ2-7; no definite D call. Germline loops: CDR1 MNHNS, CDR2 SASEGT. V was clipped by 3 bases and J by 0 bases, with 12 bases between them. The CDR3 covers 15 residues. The CDR3 sequence: CASSDPPTASYEQYF. The CDR3 region has the DNA TGTGCCAGCAGTGACCCCCCTACAGCCTCCTACGAGCAGTACTTC.

The V call is TRBV19, the J call TRBJ2-5; 7 positions match TRBD1. With V trimmed by 0 bases and J by 5 bases, 0 bases remained unmatched. The V gene's germline CDR1 is LNHDA and CDR2 SQIVND (reference sequence). The CDR3 is 13 residues long. In DNA, the CDR3 is TGTGCCAGTAGTATAGACAGGGGGGAGACCCAGTACTTC. Its protein product is CASSIDRGETQYF.